These T cell receptor beta chains were read from a single sample in a study of control samples from healthy donors and cancer patients. Sequenced by immunoSEQ multiplex PCR; TCRdb stores in-frame clones only, minus some. The table includes under 30,000 clones, 87% detected once. Material: formalin-fixed, paraffin-embedded tissue. These TCRs come from a female donor with melanoma. CDR3s include the opening cysteine and the closing phenylalanine or tryptophan. A D gene is named only where the DNA matches it firmly. The size entry is marked missing in some rows and otherwise reads once, few, many or a size class.

clone size	CDR3 length	V gene	J gene	D gene	CDR3 DNA	CDR3 protein
NA	13	TRBV11-3	TRBJ2-3	NA	TGTGCCAGCAGCTTTGTGGGTACAGATACGCAGTATTTT	CASSFVGTDTQYF
NA	12	TRBV18	TRBJ1-1	NA	TGTGCCAGCTCACCTTTAAACACTGAAGCTTTCTTT	CASSPLNTEAFF
NA	15	TRBV3-1/TRBV3-2	TRBJ2-1	NA	TGTGCCAGCAGCCCTACAGTGAATTCCTACAATGAGCAGTTCTTC	CASSPTVNSYNEQFF
once	16	TRBV11-2	TRBJ2-5	NA	TGTGCCAGCAGCCCAACAGGATGGGGGGCAGGGGAGACCCAGTACTTC	CASSPTGWGAGETQYF
NA	17	TRBV7-8	TRBJ2-7	TRBD2	TGTGCCAGCAGCTTAAGGGATCCCACGCTAGCGGGATCCGGGCAGTACTTC	CASSLRDPTLAGSGQYF
NA	14	TRBV6-1	TRBJ2-7	NA	TGTGCCAGCAGTGAATTCGGACAGTTTTACGAGCAGTACTTC	CASSEFGQFYEQYF
NA	14	TRBV3-1/TRBV3-2	TRBJ2-7	TRBD1	TGTGCCAGCAGCCAAGAAGGTACAGGGGGGGAGCAGTACTTC	CASSQEGTGGEQYF
NA	15	TRBV2	TRBJ2-3	TRBD2	TGTGCCAGCAGCGAAGGGACTAGCGGCACAGATACGCAGTATTTT	CASSEGTSGTDTQYF
NA	16	TRBV11-2	TRBJ2-1	NA	TGTGCCAGCAGCTTAATTACGGGGGTCCGACAGGATGAGCAGTTCTTC	CASSLITGVRQDEQFF
NA	14	TRBV25-1	TRBJ2-1	NA	TGTGCCAGCAGTGACCCGTCCGGGCCCAATGAGCAGTTCTTC	CASSDPSGPNEQFF
NA	15	TRBV18	TRBJ2-2	NA	TGTGCCAGCTCACCACCCGGGGGAAACACCGGGGAGCTGTTTTTT	CASSPPGGNTGELFF
NA	15	TRBV2	TRBJ1-6	NA	TGTGCCAGCAGTGATTGGCCAGGGTCGGGTTCACCCCTCCACTTT	CASSDWPGSGSPLHF
NA	14	TRBV19	TRBJ2-5	TRBD2	TGTGCCAGTAGCCGACTAGCGGGAGGGGAGACCCAGTACTTC	CASSRLAGGETQYF
NA	14	TRBV25-1	TRBJ2-1	TRBD2	TGTGCCAGCAGCCTACTAGCGTCACTCGGGGAGCAGTTCTTC	CASSLLASLGEQFF
NA	10	TRBV19	TRBJ1-1	NA	TGTGCCAGTAATGGAGGGGCCGCTTTCTTT	CASNGGAAFF
NA	13	TRBV5-1	TRBJ1-1	NA	TGCGCCAGCAGCTTAGGTAGGAACACTGAAGCTTTCTTT	CASSLGRNTEAFF
NA	14	TRBV6-5	TRBJ1-1	TRBD1	TGTGCCAGCAGATCCTCCAGGGGGCGTACTGAAGCTTTCTTT	CASRSSRGRTEAFF
once	13	TRBV19	TRBJ1-4	NA	TGTGCCAGCGGGGACCTTACGGAGGAAAAACTGTTTTTT	CASGDLTEEKLFF
NA	13	TRBV12-3/TRBV12-4	TRBJ2-3	NA	TGTGCCAGCAAAGAGTACAGCACAGATACGCAGTATTTT	CASKEYSTDTQYF
NA	12	TRBV2	TRBJ2-6	NA	TGTGCCGGAGGGACTGGGGCCAACGTCCTGACTTTC	CAGGTGANVLTF
NA	15	TRBV10-3	TRBJ1-6	TRBD1	TGTGCCATCAGGCCAGCCGGGACAGATAATTCACCCCTCCACTTT	CAIRPAGTDNSPLHF
NA	15	TRBV18	TRBJ1-5	TRBD1	TGTGCCAGCTCACCAAGAACAGGGGCGGATCAGCCCCAGCATTTT	CASSPRTGADQPQHF
NA	16	TRBV5-5	TRBJ1-1	NA	TGTGCCAGCAGCTTGGGGCAGCTAATAATGAACACTGAAGCTTTCTTT	CASSLGQLIMNTEAFF
NA	17	TRBV15	TRBJ1-5	NA	TGTGCCACCAGCAGGGATCAGGGCGTAGTTCGGACTCAGCCCCAGCATTTT	CATSRDQGVVRTQPQHF
NA	12	TRBV12-3/TRBV12-4	TRBJ1-1	NA	TGTGCCAGCAGTTTTAGCGACACTGAAGCTTTCTTT	CASSFSDTEAFF
NA	13	TRBV7-9	TRBJ1-2	NA	TGTGCCAGCAGCTTAGGGGGGACCTATGGCTACACCTTC	CASSLGGTYGYTF
once	15	TRBV7-9	TRBJ1-3	NA	TGTGCCAGCAGCTTAAGTGTGAGGACTGGAAACACCATATATTTT	CASSLSVRTGNTIYF
NA	16	TRBV5-1	TRBJ1-1	TRBD1	TGCGCCAGCAGCCCATGGACAGGTCGAATGAACACTGAAGCTTTCTTT	CASSPWTGRMNTEAFF
NA	14	TRBV11-2	TRBJ1-2	NA	TGTGCCAGCAGCTCCGGTTGGGAGCCTTATGGCTACACCTTC	CASSSGWEPYGYTF
NA	21	TRBV2	TRBJ2-1	TRBD2	TGTGCCAGCAGTGATGTGGTCCCGGGACTAGCGGGAGCGGGCACCTACAATGAGCAGTTCTTC	CASSDVVPGLAGAGTYNEQFF
NA	17	TRBV7-9	TRBJ1-3	NA	TGTGCCAGCAGCTTAGGTTATGCGGGGCAGGCTGGAAACACCATATATTTT	CASSLGYAGQAGNTIYF
NA	18	TRBV18	TRBJ2-1	TRBD2	TGTGCCAGCTCACCCGTGGGACTAGCGGACGGTCTGAACAATGAGCAGTTCTTC	CASSPVGLADGLNNEQFF
NA	14	TRBV18	TRBJ2-5	NA	TGTGCCAGCTCACCCTGGGGTCGACAAGAGACCCAGTACTTC	CASSPWGRQETQYF
NA	16	TRBV4-1	TRBJ2-2	NA	TGCGCCAGCAGCCCAGGGGGGAGTAGGTACACCGGGGAGCTGTTTTTT	CASSPGGSRYTGELFF
NA	16	TRBV15	TRBJ1-1	NA	TGTGCCACCAGCAGAGTACTCGGGCGCGCGAACACTGAAGCTTTCTTT	CATSRVLGRANTEAFF
NA	13	TRBV10-1	TRBJ2-2	NA	TGCGCCAGCAGTGCCAGGGGCACCGGGGAGCTGTTTTTT	CASSARGTGELFF
NA	18	TRBV21-1	TRBJ2-1	NA	TGTGCCAGCAGCAAAGGCGGTTCGGACGGGAGCTCCTACAATGAGCAGTTCTTC	CASSKGGSDGSSYNEQFF
NA	12	TRBV18	TRBJ1-1	NA	TGTGCCAGCTCTGCGGGGAACACTGAAGCTTTCTTT	CASSAGNTEAFF
NA	17	TRBV2	TRBJ2-7	TRBD2	TGTGCCAGCAGCCGGACTAGCGGGAGGGGGGATAGGTACGAGCAGTACTTC	CASSRTSGRGDRYEQYF
NA	15	TRBV3-1/TRBV3-2	TRBJ2-2	NA	TGTGCCAGCAGTCTCGGGGCAACCGGCACCGGGGAGCTGTTTTTT	CASSLGATGTGELFF
NA	16	TRBV19	TRBJ1-5	TRBD1	TGTGCCAGTAGTACCCTCAAACAGGGGTTTGGGCAGCCCCAGCATTTT	CASSTLKQGFGQPQHF
NA	13	TRBV18	TRBJ1-2	TRBD1	TGTGCCAGCACGGACAGGGCTAACTATGGCTACACCTTC	CASTDRANYGYTF
NA	15	TRBV6-5	TRBJ2-1	NA	TGTGCCAGCAGTTATCTAAGGGGGACCTACAATGAGCAGTTCTTC	CASSYLRGTYNEQFF
once	16	TRBV4-1	TRBJ1-3	NA	TGCGCCAGCAGCCAGACCATTGGACAGTCTGGAAACACCATATATTTT	CASSQTIGQSGNTIYF
NA	14	TRBV4-3	TRBJ2-7	TRBD2	TGCGCCAGCAGCCAAAAGCGGGAGGCCTACGAGCAGTACTTC	CASSQKREAYEQYF
NA	18	TRBV6-1	TRBJ2-6	NA	TGTGCCAGCAGTGCCCCCCAGGGCTTACTGAAGGGGGCCAACGTCCTGACTTTC	CASSAPQGLLKGANVLTF
NA	14	TRBV18	TRBJ1-2	NA	TGTGCCAGCCTACCGGAGCAGTCTAACTATGGCTACACCTTC	CASLPEQSNYGYTF
once	11	TRBV20-1	TRBJ1-1	NA	TGCAGTGCTAGAGATTCGAGAGGTGCTTTCTTT	CSARDSRGAFF
few	15	TRBV27	TRBJ2-2	NA	TGTGCCAGCAGTCCAGGGATACTCAACACCGGGGAGCTGTTTTTT	CASSPGILNTGELFF
NA	15	TRBV18	TRBJ2-6	NA	TGTGCCAGCTCACCACCCCCGGGGGGGGCCAACGTCCTGACTTTC	CASSPPPGGANVLTF